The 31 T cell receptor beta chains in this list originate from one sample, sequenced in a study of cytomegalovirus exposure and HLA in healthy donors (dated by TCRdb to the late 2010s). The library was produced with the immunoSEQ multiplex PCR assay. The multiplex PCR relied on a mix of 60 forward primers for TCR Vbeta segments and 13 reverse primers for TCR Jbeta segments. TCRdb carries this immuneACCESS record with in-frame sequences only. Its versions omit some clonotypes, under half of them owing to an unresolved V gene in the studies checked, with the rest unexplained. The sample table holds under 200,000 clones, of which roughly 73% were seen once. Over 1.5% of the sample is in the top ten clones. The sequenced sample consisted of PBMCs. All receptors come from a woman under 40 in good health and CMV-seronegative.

CDR3 DNA sequence: TGTGCCAGCAGCTTAAGTACTGGTCCCTCCTACAATGAGCAGTTCTTC. Its protein is CASSLSTGPSYNEQFF. The chain carries TRBV7-2 and TRBJ2-1; no clear D. Germline V gives CDR1 SGHTA, CDR2 FQGNSA. Trimming left V 2 bases short and J 0 bases short, with 11 bases between. This CDR3 is built from 16 residues.

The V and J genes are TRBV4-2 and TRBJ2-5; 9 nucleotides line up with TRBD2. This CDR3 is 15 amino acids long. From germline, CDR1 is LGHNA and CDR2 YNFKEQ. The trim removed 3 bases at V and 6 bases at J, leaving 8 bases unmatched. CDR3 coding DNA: TGTGCCAGCAGCCAGGGTGGCGGGGGGGCAAAGACCCAGTACTTC. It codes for CASSQGGGGAKTQYF.

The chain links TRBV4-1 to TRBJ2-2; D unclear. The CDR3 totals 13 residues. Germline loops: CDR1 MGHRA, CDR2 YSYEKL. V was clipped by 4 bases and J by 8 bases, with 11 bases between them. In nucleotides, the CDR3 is TGCGCCAGCAGCCGCCGGTCCGAAGGGGAGCTGTTTTTT. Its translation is CASSRRSEGELFF.

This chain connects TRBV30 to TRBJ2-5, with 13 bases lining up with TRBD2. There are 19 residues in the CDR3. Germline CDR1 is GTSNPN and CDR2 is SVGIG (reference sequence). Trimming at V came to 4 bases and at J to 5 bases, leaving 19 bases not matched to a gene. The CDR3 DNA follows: TGTGCCTGGACCGCTCCAAGTGGGACTAGCGGGGAGGAGTGGGAGACCCAGTACTTC. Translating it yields CAWTAPSGTSGEEWETQYF. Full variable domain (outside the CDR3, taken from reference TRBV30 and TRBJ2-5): SQTIHQWPATLVQPVGSPLSLECTVEGTSNPNLYWYRQAAGRGLQLLFYSVGIGQISSEVPQNLSASRPQDRQFILSSKKLLLSDSGFYLCAWTAPSGTSGEEWETQYFGPGTRLLVL.

CDR3 bases: TGTGCCAGCAGTGGGGGCACTACCTACGAGCAGTACTTC. Its protein is CASSGGTTYEQYF. The V and J genes are TRBV2 and TRBJ2-7; D is possibly TRBD1 (5 bases). Germline lookup yields CDR1 SNHLY and CDR2 FYNNEI. The V end was cut by 4 bases, the J end by 2 bases, with 9 bases between. The CDR3 runs to 13 residues.

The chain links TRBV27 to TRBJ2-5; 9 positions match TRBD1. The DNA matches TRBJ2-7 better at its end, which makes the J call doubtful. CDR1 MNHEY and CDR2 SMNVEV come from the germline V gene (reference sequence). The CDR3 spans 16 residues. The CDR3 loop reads CASSSHDRGIGYEQYF. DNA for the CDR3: TGTGCCAGCAGTTCCCACGACAGGGGGATCGGCTACGAGCAGTACTTC.

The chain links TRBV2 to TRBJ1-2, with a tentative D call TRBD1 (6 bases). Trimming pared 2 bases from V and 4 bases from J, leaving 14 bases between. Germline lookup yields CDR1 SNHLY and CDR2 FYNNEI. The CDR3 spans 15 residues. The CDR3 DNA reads TGTGCCAGCAGTGAATATGGCAGGGGTAGCTATGGCTACACCTTC. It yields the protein CASSEYGRGSYGYTF.

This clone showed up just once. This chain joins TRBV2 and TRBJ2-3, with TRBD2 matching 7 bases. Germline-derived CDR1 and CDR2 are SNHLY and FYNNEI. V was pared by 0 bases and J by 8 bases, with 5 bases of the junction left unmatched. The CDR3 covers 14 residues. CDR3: CASSEAGGGSTQYF. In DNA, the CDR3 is TGTGCCAGCAGTGAAGCGGGGGGAGGGAGTACGCAGTATTTT.

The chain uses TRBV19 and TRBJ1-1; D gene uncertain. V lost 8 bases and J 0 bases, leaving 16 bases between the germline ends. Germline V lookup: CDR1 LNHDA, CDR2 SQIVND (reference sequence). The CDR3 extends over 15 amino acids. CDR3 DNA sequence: TGTGCCAGTTATGGCAAAAGTACCATGAACACTGAAGCTTTCTTT. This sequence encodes CASYGKSTMNTEAFF.

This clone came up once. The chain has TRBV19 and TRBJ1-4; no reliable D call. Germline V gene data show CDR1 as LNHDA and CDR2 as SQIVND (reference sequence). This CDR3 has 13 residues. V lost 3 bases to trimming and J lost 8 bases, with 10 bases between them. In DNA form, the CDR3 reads TGTGCCAGTAGTATTTATTCCCGGGAAAAACTGTTTTTT. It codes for CASSIYSREKLFF.

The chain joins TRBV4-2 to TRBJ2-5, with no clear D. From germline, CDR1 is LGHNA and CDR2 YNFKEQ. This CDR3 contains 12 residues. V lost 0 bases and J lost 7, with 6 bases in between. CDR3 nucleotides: TGTGCCAGCAGCCAAGATCTACGGACCCAGTACTTC. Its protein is CASSQDLRTQYF.

CDR3 in DNA: TGTGCCAGCAGTTACGAATACAGGGTATCTCGGGAGCAGTACTTC. Residues: CASSYEYRVSREQYF. V gene TRBV6-7 combines with J gene TRBJ2-7; D possibly corresponds to TRBD1 (6 bases). TRBV6-7 is filed as an ORF, its function uncertain. Between the trimmed V and J ends, which lost 2 bases and 7 bases, there was a span of 18 bases. The CDR3 is 15 residues long.

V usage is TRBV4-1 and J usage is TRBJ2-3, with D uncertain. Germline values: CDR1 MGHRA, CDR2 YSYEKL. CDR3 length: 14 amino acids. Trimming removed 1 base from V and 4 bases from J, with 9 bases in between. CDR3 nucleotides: TGCGCCAGCAGCCAAGTAGCCCTCTCAGATACGCAGTATTTT. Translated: CASSQVALSDTQYF.

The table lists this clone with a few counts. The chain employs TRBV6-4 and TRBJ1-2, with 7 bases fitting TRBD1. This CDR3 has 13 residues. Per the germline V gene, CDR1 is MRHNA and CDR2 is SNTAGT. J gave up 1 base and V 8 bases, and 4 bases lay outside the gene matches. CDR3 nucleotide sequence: TGTGCCAGCCCGACAGGGAGTAACTATGGCTACACCTTC. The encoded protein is CASPTGSNYGYTF.

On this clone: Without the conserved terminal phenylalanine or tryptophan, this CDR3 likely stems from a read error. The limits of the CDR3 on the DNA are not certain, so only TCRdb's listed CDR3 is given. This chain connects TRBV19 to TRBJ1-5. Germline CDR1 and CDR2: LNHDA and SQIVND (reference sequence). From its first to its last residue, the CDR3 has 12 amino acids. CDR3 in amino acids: CARKPLVSLSEA.

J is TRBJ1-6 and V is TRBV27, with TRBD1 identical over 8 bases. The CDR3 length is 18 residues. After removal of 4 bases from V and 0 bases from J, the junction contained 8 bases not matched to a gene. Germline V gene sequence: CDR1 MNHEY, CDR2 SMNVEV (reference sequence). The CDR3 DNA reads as TGTGCCAGCAGTTACGACAGGGGCCCTAGCTCCTATAATTCACCCCTCCACTTT. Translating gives CASSYDRGPSSYNSPLHF.

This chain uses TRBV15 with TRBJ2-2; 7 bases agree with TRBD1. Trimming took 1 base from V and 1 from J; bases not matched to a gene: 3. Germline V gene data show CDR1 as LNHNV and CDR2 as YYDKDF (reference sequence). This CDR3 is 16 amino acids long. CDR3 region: CATSRGQGVNTGELFF. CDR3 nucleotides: TGTGCCACCAGCAGAGGGCAGGGGGTGAACACCGGGGAGCTGTTTTTT.

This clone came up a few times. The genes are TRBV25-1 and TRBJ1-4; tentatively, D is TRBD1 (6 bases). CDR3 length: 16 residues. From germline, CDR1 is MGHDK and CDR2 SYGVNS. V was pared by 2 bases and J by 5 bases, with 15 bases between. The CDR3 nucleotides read TGTGCCAGCAGTGAAGGTGGGGGCAGGGAAAATGAAAAACTGTTTTTT. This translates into CASSEGGGRENEKLFF.

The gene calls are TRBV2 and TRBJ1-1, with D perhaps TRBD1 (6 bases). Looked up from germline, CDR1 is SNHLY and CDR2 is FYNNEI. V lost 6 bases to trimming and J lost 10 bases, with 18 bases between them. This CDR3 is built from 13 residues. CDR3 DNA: TGTGCCAGCAGACCAAGGACAGTCGGTGGAGCTTTCTTT. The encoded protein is CASRPRTVGGAFF.

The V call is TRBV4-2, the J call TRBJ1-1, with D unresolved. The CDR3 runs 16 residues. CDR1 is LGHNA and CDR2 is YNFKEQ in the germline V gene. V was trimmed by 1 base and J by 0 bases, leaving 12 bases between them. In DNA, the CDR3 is TGTGCCAGCAGCCAAGCTCTAACTCAAATGAACACTGAAGCTTTCTTT. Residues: CASSQALTQMNTEAFF.

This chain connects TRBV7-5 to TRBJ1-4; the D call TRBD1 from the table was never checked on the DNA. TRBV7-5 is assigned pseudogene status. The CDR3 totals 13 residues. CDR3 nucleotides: TGTGTCAGAAGCTTAGTGGGCAGTGAAAAACTGTTTTTT. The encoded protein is CVRSLVGSEKLFF.

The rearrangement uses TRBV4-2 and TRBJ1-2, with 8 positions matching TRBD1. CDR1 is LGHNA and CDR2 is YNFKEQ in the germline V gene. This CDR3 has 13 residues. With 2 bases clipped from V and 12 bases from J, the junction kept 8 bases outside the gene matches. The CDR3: CASSQSGQAPDTF. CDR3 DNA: TGTGCCAGCAGCCAATCGGGACAGGCCCCGGACACCTTC.

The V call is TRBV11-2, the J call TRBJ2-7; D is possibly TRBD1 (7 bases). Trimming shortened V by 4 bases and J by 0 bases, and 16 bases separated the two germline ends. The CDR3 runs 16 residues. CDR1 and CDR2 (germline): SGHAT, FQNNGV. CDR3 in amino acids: CASSSNAGGSSYEQYF. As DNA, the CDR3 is TGTGCCAGCAGCTCCAATGCAGGGGGGAGCTCCTACGAGCAGTACTTC.

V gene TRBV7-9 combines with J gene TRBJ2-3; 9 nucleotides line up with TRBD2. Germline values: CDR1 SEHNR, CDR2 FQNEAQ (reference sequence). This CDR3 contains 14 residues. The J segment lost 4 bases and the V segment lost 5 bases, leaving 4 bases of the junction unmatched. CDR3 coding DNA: TGTGCCAGCAGCCTTAGCGGGAGACCAGATACGCAGTATTTT. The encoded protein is CASSLSGRPDTQYF. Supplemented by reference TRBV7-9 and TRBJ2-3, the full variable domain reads DTGVSQNPRHKITKRGQNVTFRCDPISEHNRLYWYRQTLGQGPEFLTYFQNEAQLEKSRLLSDRFSAERPKGSFSTLEIQRTEQGDSAMYLCASSLSGRPDTQYFGPGTRLTVL.

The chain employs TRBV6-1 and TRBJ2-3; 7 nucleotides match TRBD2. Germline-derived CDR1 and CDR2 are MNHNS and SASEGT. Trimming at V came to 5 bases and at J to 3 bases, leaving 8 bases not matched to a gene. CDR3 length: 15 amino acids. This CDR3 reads CASSPPGGRTDTQYF. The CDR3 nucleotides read TGTGCCAGCAGTCCACCGGGAGGCAGGACAGATACGCAGTATTTT.

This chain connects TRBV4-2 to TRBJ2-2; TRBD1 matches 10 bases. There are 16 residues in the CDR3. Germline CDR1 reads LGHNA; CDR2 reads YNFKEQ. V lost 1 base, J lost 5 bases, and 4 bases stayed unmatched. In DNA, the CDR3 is TGTGCCAGCAGCCAAGCCGGGACAGGGGATACCGGGGAGCTGTTTTTT. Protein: CASSQAGTGDTGELFF.

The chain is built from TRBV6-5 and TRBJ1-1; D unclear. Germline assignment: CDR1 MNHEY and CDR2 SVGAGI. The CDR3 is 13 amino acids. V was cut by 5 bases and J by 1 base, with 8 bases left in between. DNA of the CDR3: TGTGCCAGCAGTGCCACAAAGAACACTGAAGCTTTCTTT. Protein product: CASSATKNTEAFF.

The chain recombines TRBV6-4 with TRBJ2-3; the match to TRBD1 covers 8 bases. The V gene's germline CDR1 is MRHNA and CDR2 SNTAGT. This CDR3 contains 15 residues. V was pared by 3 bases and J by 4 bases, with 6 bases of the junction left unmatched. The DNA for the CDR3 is TGTGCCAGCAGTGAGGCAGGGGGCCGAGCAGATACGCAGTATTTT. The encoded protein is CASSEAGGRADTQYF.

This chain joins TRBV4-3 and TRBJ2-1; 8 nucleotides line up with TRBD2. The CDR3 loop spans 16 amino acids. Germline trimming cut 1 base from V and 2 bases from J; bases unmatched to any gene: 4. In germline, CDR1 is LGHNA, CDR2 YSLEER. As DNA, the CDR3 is TGCGCCAGCAGCCAAGGCGGCGGGAGGCCCTACAATGAGCAGTTCTTC. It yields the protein CASSQGGGRPYNEQFF.

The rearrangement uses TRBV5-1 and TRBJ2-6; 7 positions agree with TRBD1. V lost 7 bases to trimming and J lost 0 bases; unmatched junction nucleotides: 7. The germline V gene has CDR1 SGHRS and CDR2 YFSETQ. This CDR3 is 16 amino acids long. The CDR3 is CASSRDSRSGANVLTF. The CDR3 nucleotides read TGCGCCAGCTCTAGGGACAGTCGCTCTGGGGCCAACGTCCTGACTTTC.

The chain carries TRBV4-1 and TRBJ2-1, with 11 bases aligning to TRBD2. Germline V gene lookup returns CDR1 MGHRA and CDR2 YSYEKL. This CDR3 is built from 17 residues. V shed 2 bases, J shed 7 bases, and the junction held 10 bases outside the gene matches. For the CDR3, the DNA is TGCGCCAGCAGCCAACCTCTTAGCGGGGGGGCCCGGAATGAGCAGTTCTTC. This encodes CASSQPLSGGARNEQFF.